The rows below give T cell receptor beta chains drawn from one sample of a study of Graves' ophthalmopathy and Graves' hyperthyroidism. MiXCR, applied by TCRdb to the multiplex PCR reads, yields one record per CDR3 protein. This sample has some 240,000 distinct CDR3 sequences, with around 42% found just once. Sequencing was carried out using peripheral blood. Receptor source: an adult man with Graves' ophthalmopathy. The CDR3 runs from the conserved cysteine through the conserved F or W. The order of the fields is J gene, D gene, V gene, clone size, CDR3 protein, CDR3 DNA. D genes are given only for firm matches. A row's size may be missing; if present it is once, few, many or a size class.

J: TRBJ2-2; D: TRBD2; V: TRBV9; size: -; CDR3: CASSPLAGGVAGELFF; DNA: TGTGCCAGCAGCCCTCTAGCGGGAGGGGTTGCCGGGGAGCTGTTTTTT
J: TRBJ2-5; D: -; V: TRBV29-1; size: few; CDR3: CSVGEETQYF; DNA: TGCAGCGTTGGGGAAGAGACCCAGTACTTC
J: TRBJ2-5; D: -; V: TRBV29-1; size: -; CDR3: CSVAGQRRENEQYF; DNA: TGCAGCGTTGCCGGACAGAGGAGAGAGAATGAGCAGTACTTC
J: TRBJ2-7; D: -; V: TRBV7-3; size: once; CDR3: CASSLTGVDNEQYF; DNA: TGTGCCAGCAGCTTAACCGGGGTGGACAATGAGCAGTACTTC
J: TRBJ2-7; D: TRBD1; V: TRBV7-8; size: many; CDR3: CASSFGTGAYEQYF; DNA: TGTGCCAGCAGCTTTGGGACAGGGGCCTACGAGCAGTACTTC
J: TRBJ2-7; D: TRBD2; V: TRBV9; size: -; CDR3: CASSITSGRDYEQYF; DNA: TGTGCCAGCAGCATAACTAGCGGGAGGGATTACGAGCAGTACTTC
J: TRBJ2-2; D: -; V: TRBV7-6; size: -; CDR3: CASSLALGELVF; DNA: TGTGCCAGCAGCTTAGCTTTAGGGGAGCTGGTTTTT
J: TRBJ2-7; D: -; V: TRBV20-1; size: -; CDR3: CSAIRGGRVYHEQYF; DNA: TGCAGTGCCATCAGGGGCGGGAGAGTTTACCACGAGCAGTACTTC
J: TRBJ2-7; D: -; V: TRBV10-3; size: -; CDR3: CASSLTHSFYEQYF; DNA: TGTGCCAGCAGTTTAACCCACAGTTTCTACGAGCAGTACTTC
J: TRBJ1-1; D: -; V: TRBV15; size: -; CDR3: CATSRGGGAVTEAFF; DNA: TGTGCCACCAGCAGAGGAGGGGGGGCGGTCACTGAAGCTTTCTTT
J: TRBJ1-4; D: TRBD1; V: TRBV20-1; size: few; CDR3: CSARSRQGREKLFF; DNA: TGCAGTGCTAGATCGAGACAGGGCCGGGAAAAACTGTTTTTT
J: TRBJ2-7; D: -; V: TRBV29-1; size: -; CDR3: CSVAPVGVRIYEQYF; DNA: TGCAGCGTTGCCCCCGTGGGCGTTCGGATTTACGAGCAGTACTTC
J: TRBJ2-7; D: TRBD2; V: TRBV20-1; size: -; CDR3: CSANIAGVGRSEQYF; DNA: TGCAGTGCTAATATAGCGGGAGTGGGACGGTCCGAGCAGTACTTC
J: TRBJ1-2; D: TRBD1; V: TRBV5-1; size: -; CDR3: CASSFRQGPRSGYTF; DNA: TGTGCCAGCAGCTTTAGACAGGGGCCGCGGTCTGGCTACACCTTC
J: TRBJ1-1; D: TRBD1; V: TRBV2; size: -; CDR3: CASSVTGGDTEAFF; DNA: TGTGCCAGCAGTGTGACAGGGGGCGACACTGAAGCTTTCTTT
J: TRBJ2-5; D: TRBD2; V: TRBV7-9; size: many; CDR3: CASSLGGSGRQETQYF; DNA: TGTGCCAGCAGCTTAGGAGGTAGCGGGAGGCAAGAGACCCAGTACTTC
J: TRBJ2-7; D: TRBD2; V: TRBV7-9; size: few; CDR3: CASSLAGALGGEQYF; DNA: TGTGCCAGCAGCCTAGCGGGGGCCCTAGGTGGCGAGCAGTACTTC
J: TRBJ2-7; D: -; V: TRBV28; size: -; CDR3: CASSLKRYEQYF; DNA: TGTGCCAGCAGTTTAAAACGGTACGAGCAGTACTTC
J: TRBJ2-2; D: TRBD2; V: TRBV7-9; size: -; CDR3: CASSSTSGRWDTGELFF; DNA: TGTGCCAGCAGTTCCACTAGCGGGAGGTGGGACACCGGGGAGCTGTTTTTT
J: TRBJ2-5; D: -; V: TRBV10-2; size: -; CDR3: CAKQTVQETQYF; DNA: TGCGCCAAACAGACAGTTCAGGAGACCCAGTACTTC
J: TRBJ1-2; D: -; V: TRBV6-5; size: -; CDR3: CASSYSWQAYGYTF; DNA: TGTGCCAGCAGTTACTCATGGCAGGCCTATGGCTACACCTTC
J: TRBJ2-2; D: -; V: TRBV20-1; size: -; CDR3: CSARAGRTGELFF; DNA: TGCAGTGCTAGAGCTGGCCGAACCGGGGAGCTGTTTTTT
J: TRBJ1-1; D: -; V: TRBV28; size: -; CDR3: CASSLQSGAFF; DNA: TGTGCCAGCAGTTTACAGAGCGGAGCTTTCTTT
J: TRBJ1-2; D: TRBD1; V: TRBV29-1; size: few; CDR3: CSVDPGGGGYTF; DNA: TGCAGCGTTGATCCAGGGGGCGGTGGCTACACCTTC
J: TRBJ2-7; D: TRBD2; V: TRBV20-1; size: few; CDR3: CSAPTSGAYEQYF; DNA: TGCAGTGCTCCGACTAGCGGGGCCTACGAGCAGTACTTC
J: TRBJ1-1; D: -; V: TRBV11-2; size: few; CDR3: CASSLVGGSNTEAFF; DNA: TGTGCCAGCAGCTTAGTAGGAGGATCGAACACTGAAGCTTTCTTT
J: TRBJ2-5; D: TRBD1; V: TRBV24-1; size: -; CDR3: CATSAFGDRGKETQYF; DNA: TGTGCCACCAGTGCCTTTGGGGACAGGGGGAAGGAGACCCAGTACTTC
J: TRBJ1-1; D: -; V: TRBV29-1; size: -; CDR3: CSVAHRVDTEAFF; DNA: TGCAGCGTCGCTCACAGGGTAGACACTGAAGCTTTCTTT
J: TRBJ1-5; D: TRBD1; V: TRBV19; size: -; CDR3: CASSTQGVWNQPQHF; DNA: TGTGCCAGTAGTACCCAGGGGGTCTGGAATCAGCCCCAGCATTTT
J: TRBJ1-2; D: -; V: TRBV29-1; size: many; CDR3: CSVDRGTGYTF; DNA: TGCAGCGTTGACCGGGGTACGGGCTACACCTTC
J: TRBJ2-7; D: -; V: TRBV2; size: -; CDR3: CASSLNAGRYEQYF; DNA: TGTGCCAGCAGCTTGAATGCAGGGCGCTACGAGCAGTACTTC
J: TRBJ2-7; D: TRBD1; V: TRBV7-8; size: few; CDR3: CASSFRDRDYEQYF; DNA: TGTGCCAGCAGCTTCCGGGACAGGGATTACGAGCAGTACTTC
J: TRBJ1-5; D: TRBD1; V: TRBV2; size: few; CDR3: CASSGGQNSNQPQHF; DNA: TGTGCCAGCAGTGGGGGACAGAATAGCAATCAGCCCCAGCATTTT
J: TRBJ2-7; D: TRBD1; V: TRBV7-8; size: many; CDR3: CASSLARGRDEQYF; DNA: TGTGCCAGCAGCTTAGCCAGGGGGCGGGACGAGCAGTACTTC
J: TRBJ1-5; D: TRBD1; V: TRBV6-6; size: -; CDR3: CASSSPGQSQPQHF; DNA: TGTGCCAGCAGTTCCCCGGGACAGTCTCAGCCCCAGCATTTT
J: TRBJ1-6; D: TRBD1; V: TRBV7-9; size: few; CDR3: CASSSRTGYNSPLHF; DNA: TGTGCCAGCAGCTCGAGGACAGGGTATAATTCACCCCTCCACTTT
J: TRBJ1-2; D: -; V: TRBV24-1; size: -; CDR3: CATSDDRPPDYDYTF; DNA: TGTGCCACCAGTGATGACCGACCGCCCGACTATGACTACACCTTC
J: TRBJ1-1; D: -; V: TRBV5-1; size: -; CDR3: CASSLAIKTTAEAFF; DNA: TGCGCCAGCAGCTTGGCCATAAAGACGACTGCTGAAGCTTTCTTT
J: TRBJ1-1; D: -; V: TRBV4-2; size: many; CDR3: CASSQNTEAFF; DNA: TGTGCCAGCAGCCAAAACACTGAAGCTTTCTTT
J: TRBJ2-5; D: -; V: TRBV6-6; size: -; CDR3: CASMLANGETQYF; DNA: TGTGCCAGCATGCTAGCCAACGGGGAGACCCAGTACTTC
J: TRBJ2-7; D: -; V: TRBV6-1; size: -; CDR3: CASSYGVAYEQYF; DNA: TGTGCCAGCAGTTACGGGGTCGCCTACGAGCAGTACTTC
J: TRBJ1-5; D: -; V: TRBV24-1; size: -; CDR3: CATSDRSNQPQHF; DNA: TGTGCCACCAGTGACCGAAGCAATCAGCCCCAGCATTTT